This T cell receptor beta chain is from a study of cytotoxic CD8 clonotypes in ibrutinib-treated CLL. The table came from immunoSEQ multiplex PCR; TCRdb's copy has only in-frame clones and leaves some out. The sample has some 200,000 clones, about two thirds seen once; the top ten hold about an eighth. Broader study findings: A rise in clonality was seen at ibrutinib response, and a fall back toward baseline was seen at progression. At baseline, clonality was higher than in age-matched healthy donors and correlated with CD8+ counts.

About this clone itself: Its target is unknown.

This material consisted of PBMCs, taken after 24 months of ibrutinib treatment. The receptor comes from a human donor with chronic lymphocytic leukemia.

Written as DNA, the CDR3 is TGCGCCAGCACCCCGGCCGGGACAGTGATGAACACTGAAGCTTTCTTT. It yields the protein CASTPAGTVMNTEAFF. V gene TRBV5-1 combines with J gene TRBJ1-1, with TRBD1 matching over 7 bases. Germline trimming cut 6 bases from V and 0 bases from J; bases unmatched to any gene: 11. The germline CDR1 and CDR2 sequences are SGHRS and YFSETQ. The CDR3 is 16 amino acids. Based on the CDR3 plus reference TRBV5-1 and TRBJ1-1, the full variable domain is KAGVTQTPRYLIKTRGQQVTLSCSPISGHRSVSWYQQTPGQGLQFLFEYFSETQRNKGNFPGRFSGRQFSNSRSEMNVSTLELGDSALYLCASTPAGTVMNTEAFFGQGTRLTVV.